This T cell receptor beta chain was captured by sequencing in a study of blood T cell repertoires in COVID-19. Study at large: COVID-19 samples from acute and convalescent phases originated in the United States, Italy and Spain.

Germline V gene lookup returns CDR1 SGHRS and CDR2 YFSETQ. CDR3 length: 18 amino acids. The germline V and J ends were trimmed by 1 base and 0 bases, with 14 bases remaining between them. The table came from immunoSEQ multiplex PCR; TCRdb's copy has only in-frame clones and leaves some out. The sample includes some 250,000 clones, 88% of them seen just once. V gene TRBV5-1 combines with J gene TRBJ2-6; D is possibly TRBD1 (6 bases). The receptor was derived from a woman under 40 with acute or convalescent COVID-19. Sequenced material: peripheral blood. In DNA, the CDR3 is TGCGCCAGCAGCTTGTCGTGGACAGACCCCTCTGGGGCCAACGTCCTGACTTTC. It is translated as CASSLSWTDPSGANVLTF.